This TCR beta chain was captured by sequencing in a study of cytomegalovirus exposure and HLA in healthy donors (dated by TCRdb to 2017 to 2019). Regarding the study in general: In an earlier analysis of under 750 of the donors, approximately 260 Gb of sequence data and approximately 120 million unique TCR beta sequences from 180 million or so T cells were reported. An early release that covered roughly 600 HLA-typed donors contained 250 to 350 gigabases of sequencing data and 80 million or so unique TCR sequences. The genetic ancestry cluster associated with self-reported Caucasian donors included over 65% of the roughly 380 genotyped donors. The study aimed to test whether signatures of past pathogen exposure could be identified by cataloging public T cell receptors. Using immunosequencing, the study profiled T cell repertoires from 550 to 750 subjects and related those repertoires to cytomegalovirus serostatus. A separate validation cohort of 100 to 150 different subjects was used in addition to the approximately 700-subject first cohort. To predict cytomegalovirus infection status, the study brought together high-throughput TCR immunosequencing, statistical association of individual TCRs with disease status, and machine learning. A later analysis re-examined previously published TCR beta repertoires from hundreds of donors and added high-resolution HLA genotyping to investigate patterns of TCR occurrence. In the later analysis, no new phenotypic data were used to find candidate immune exposures; instead, reliance was placed on TCR beta sequences and their occurrence across donors. An earlier analysis of some 500 of the donors used high-throughput TCR beta sequencing to judge whether each TCR beta V gene segment behaved as functional or pseudogenic. Donor age, sex, ethnicity and CMV serostatus were compiled alongside the repertoire data. In a later genetic analysis, genome-wide SNP genotypes for about three fifths of the roughly 670 donors were used, and that subset was treated as a discovery cohort. Every repertoire in the discovery cohort had been generated on one and the same sequencing platform. Both class I and class II loci were covered by HLA typing, at four-digit resolution. Typing coverage varied by locus: roughly 620-640 donors for A, B, C, DRB1 and DQB1; more than 500 for DQA1; approximately 610 for DPA1; under 490 for DPB1. Four to six DR-DQ haplotypes were handled as single units for association and clustering, since linkage in the cohort was strong. Among under 450 genotyped donors of the cohort, an average of approximately 230,000 unique TCR beta nucleotide sequences were sequenced per donor, about a sixth of them non-productive.

The library relied on the immunoSEQ multiplex PCR assay. For the multiplex PCR, a mixture combining 60 forward primers for TCR Vbeta segments and 13 reverse primers for TCR Jbeta segments was used. A multiplex PCR assay on genomic DNA amplified the CDR3 region of rearranged TCR beta genes. Amplified TCR beta libraries were sequenced as 87-base-pair reads on the Illumina HiSeq System. The original methods were these. In a later analysis, around 80 million unique TCR beta chains were counted across the roughly 700 repertoires, and roughly 9.9 million of these chains were shared by at least two donors. A nearest-neighbor algorithm error-corrected the raw reads and collapsed the reads into unique sequences, merging closely related sequences to remove PCR and sequencing errors. Alignment of CDR3 sequences to IMGT reference sequences was used to assign V, D and J gene segments. For a sequence to be retained, a match of at least six nucleotides was required to both a V gene segment and a J gene segment. A rearrangement counted as productive if the CDR3 had no stop codons and remained in frame with V and J, and every other rearrangement counted as non-productive. CDR3 was defined according to IMGT convention as the region running from the second conserved V-encoded cysteine to the conserved J-encoded phenylalanine. The earlier analysis of about 530 of the donors excluded any sequence lacking an unambiguous match to a single V gene segment. An earlier analysis of almost 600 of the donors classified V segments as functional when productive rearrangements were above 56.7% and as segregating when the standard deviation between donors was above 5%. A statistical classification framework was developed to diagnose cytomegalovirus status using the catalog of TCR beta chain sequences. In a later analysis, TCR nucleotide sequences were compared against IMGT/GENE-DB human TR gene sequences so that V and J genes could be assigned. In a later analysis, CDR3 sequences and most-parsimonious VDJ recombination scenarios were assigned using the TCRdist pipeline. In a later analysis, each TCR beta chain was defined by its CDR3 amino acid sequence together with its V-gene family, and reads lacking a unique V-gene family were excluded. To address suspected cross-contamination and a sequencing artifact, a later analysis removed around 590 highly shared, low-generation-probability nucleotide sequences. In a later analysis, a clonal expansion index was calculated for each public chain from normalized within-repertoire ranks of inferred template counts. A later analysis computed generation probabilities with a VDJ recombination model fitted to out-of-frame rearrangements, and checked the results against IGoR. A later analysis scored TCR-TCR, TCR-HLA and TCR-CMV co-occurrence with hypergeometric tests, applying a repertoire-size bias correction to TCR pairs. False discovery rates were estimated in a later analysis by permuting HLA or CMV assignments 20 times. In a later analysis, co-occurring TCRs were grouped using DBSCAN, with TCRdist sequence similarity added in when clustering inside HLA-allele-positive subsets. Repertoires with fewer than 30,000 or more than 120,000 public chains, plus five repertoires with anomalous nucleotide sharing, were excluded from co-occurrence clustering. TCRdb limited this immuneACCESS table to in-frame rearrangements with V and J called. A share of clones is missing; checked studies link under half to unresolved V genes, and the rest is unexplained. Clonal size and the V and J genes are those of that table, whereas D and trimming came from the DNA. This sample lists around 220,000 clones; around 83% were detected once. The top ten clones comprise 1.3% to 1.5% of the sample.

This clone was observed once. The target of this receptor is not known. It has no much larger one-base neighbor in the sample; base qualities were not kept. The research as a whole found: According to the authors, the approach could potentially be generalized to other disease states and immunological phenotypes. This cohort had only TCR beta chains sequenced, and the lack of alpha or paired-chain data limited which features could be detected. For the cohort, immune exposure information was limited to CMV serostatus. An earlier analysis of around 600 of the donors showed that most TCR beta V segments appeared in productive rearrangements either about 87% or about 30% of the time, which broadly matched IMGT annotations. A further reported finding was that TCR beta sequences accurately predicted the HLA-A and HLA-B alleles for most subjects in the first cohort. At a false discovery rate of 0.05, a later analysis linked under 20,000 TCR beta sequences to specific HLA alleles. Because HLA typing was unavailable for some donors at each locus, only the typed subset was used in association tests. Because counts were too low, 15 to 20 rarely observed V segments, including chromosome 9 orphons, were left out of the earlier analysis of 500 to 750 of the donors. Linkage disequilibrium might explain the correlated functional status among segregating V segments, but an unknown experimental factor could not be ruled out. A later analysis found that TCR association rates varied across HLA loci, with DRB1 alleles showing the most associated TCRs and HLA-C alleles the fewest. In vitro tests confirmed that a few of the cytomegalovirus-associated TCR beta chains recognize cytomegalovirus antigens. A group of highly shared sequence variants was considered likely to be a technical artifact of the sequencing pipeline. A later genetic analysis reported fewer N-insertions in productive TCRs among donors in an Asian-associated ancestry cluster than the approximately 700-donor mean. The study listed 150 to 200 TCR beta chains as associated with cytomegalovirus. A later analysis reported that several top co-occurrence clusters appeared linked to parvovirus B19, influenza, CMV and Epstein-Barr virus. Most TCR sequences were observed very rarely across donors, whereas some public TCRs were present in many individuals. The presence/absence analyses assumed that sequencing depth was roughly uniform across donors, and that assumption may not be true. In a later genetic analysis, a missense DCLRE1C variant was associated with V-gene and J-gene trimming of TCR beta chains, and the association was replicated in an independent cohort. A later analysis found that HLA-associated TCR beta chains were more clonally expanded and had lower generation probabilities than equally common non-associated chains. In both the original and validation cohorts, the classifier was reported to diagnose cytomegalovirus status with high specificity and sensitivity. Strong co-occurrence of HLA alleles, especially DR and DQ, made assigning TCR associations to individual alleles difficult. Because the 87-base-pair reads could not distinguish some IMGT-functional V segments, including TRBV6-2 and TRBV6-3, those segments were excluded. A later analysis found that most CMV-associated TCR beta chains appeared HLA-restricted, with HLA associations seemingly driven largely by CMV exposure.

The cohort was made up of approximately 670 healthy bone marrow donors. At the time of sampling, all cohort members were nominally healthy, though unrecorded immune exposures were likely present. The donor tested CMV seronegative, placing the donor among the 350 or so seronegative members of the cohort. A peripheral blood sample was provided by each donor, and peripheral blood mononuclear cells were used for TCR beta sequencing. The Qiagen DNeasy Blood Extraction Kit was used to extract genomic DNA from the blood cell samples. From its cysteine to its phenylalanine, the CDR3 spans 13 amino acids. Only the CDR3 portion is preserved as DNA: 39 bases, with reading frame beginning at the first base. V trim: 0 bases; J trim: 10 bases; unmatched bases: 8. In the germline V gene, CDR1 corresponds to SQVTM and CDR2 to ANQGSEA.

The sequence was collected from a girl aged 5-17 years in good health and CMV-seronegative. The rearrangement combines TRBV29-1 with TRBJ1-2, with TRBD1 identical over 7 junction bases. Sequencing used PBMCs. CDR3 region: CSVEDETGPYYTF. The base sequence is TGCAGCGTTGAAGATGAGACAGGGCCATACTACACCTTC.